This TCR beta chain is from a study of T cells expressing NK-cell markers. TCRdb re-called the 5' RACE reads and gives one entry per CDR3 protein, without DNA. The sample shows roughly 390,000 distinct CDR3 sequences, and about 10% sits with its ten largest clones. The receptor was isolated from a woman in her fifties or sixties in good health. The specimen sequenced was blood T cells: a sorted CD56 or NKG2C T cell subset, CD4+ or CD8+ T cells, or bulk PBMC T cells (not recorded which).

The chain's CDR3 is CASSLSQGVQETQYF. This rearrangement joins TRBV5-1 to TRBJ2-5. The CDR3 runs to 15 residues. Germline V CDR1 and CDR2: SGHRS, YFSETQ.